This T cell receptor (beta chain) was sequenced in a study of blood T cell repertoires in COVID-19. As for the study in general: Acute-phase and convalescent COVID-19 samples originated in the United States, Italy and Spain.

Measured with immunoSEQ multiplex PCR; TCRdb has only the in-frame clones, and not every one. Of around 130,000 clones listed, approximately 84% are singletons. Losses at the gene ends were 7 bases for V and 4 bases for J; bases not matched to a gene: 7. There are 14 residues in the CDR3. Germline V gene lookup returns CDR1 MNHEY and CDR2 SMNVEV (reference sequence). This chain connects TRBV27 to TRBJ1-1; 9 bases agree with TRBD1. This clonotype was sampled from a woman between 55 and 75 years old with acute or convalescent COVID-19. Sequencing was carried out using peripheral blood. The CDR3 DNA follows: TGTGCCAGCAATATACAGGGGGCCGGCACTGAAGCTTTCTTT. Its protein product is CASNIQGAGTEAFF.